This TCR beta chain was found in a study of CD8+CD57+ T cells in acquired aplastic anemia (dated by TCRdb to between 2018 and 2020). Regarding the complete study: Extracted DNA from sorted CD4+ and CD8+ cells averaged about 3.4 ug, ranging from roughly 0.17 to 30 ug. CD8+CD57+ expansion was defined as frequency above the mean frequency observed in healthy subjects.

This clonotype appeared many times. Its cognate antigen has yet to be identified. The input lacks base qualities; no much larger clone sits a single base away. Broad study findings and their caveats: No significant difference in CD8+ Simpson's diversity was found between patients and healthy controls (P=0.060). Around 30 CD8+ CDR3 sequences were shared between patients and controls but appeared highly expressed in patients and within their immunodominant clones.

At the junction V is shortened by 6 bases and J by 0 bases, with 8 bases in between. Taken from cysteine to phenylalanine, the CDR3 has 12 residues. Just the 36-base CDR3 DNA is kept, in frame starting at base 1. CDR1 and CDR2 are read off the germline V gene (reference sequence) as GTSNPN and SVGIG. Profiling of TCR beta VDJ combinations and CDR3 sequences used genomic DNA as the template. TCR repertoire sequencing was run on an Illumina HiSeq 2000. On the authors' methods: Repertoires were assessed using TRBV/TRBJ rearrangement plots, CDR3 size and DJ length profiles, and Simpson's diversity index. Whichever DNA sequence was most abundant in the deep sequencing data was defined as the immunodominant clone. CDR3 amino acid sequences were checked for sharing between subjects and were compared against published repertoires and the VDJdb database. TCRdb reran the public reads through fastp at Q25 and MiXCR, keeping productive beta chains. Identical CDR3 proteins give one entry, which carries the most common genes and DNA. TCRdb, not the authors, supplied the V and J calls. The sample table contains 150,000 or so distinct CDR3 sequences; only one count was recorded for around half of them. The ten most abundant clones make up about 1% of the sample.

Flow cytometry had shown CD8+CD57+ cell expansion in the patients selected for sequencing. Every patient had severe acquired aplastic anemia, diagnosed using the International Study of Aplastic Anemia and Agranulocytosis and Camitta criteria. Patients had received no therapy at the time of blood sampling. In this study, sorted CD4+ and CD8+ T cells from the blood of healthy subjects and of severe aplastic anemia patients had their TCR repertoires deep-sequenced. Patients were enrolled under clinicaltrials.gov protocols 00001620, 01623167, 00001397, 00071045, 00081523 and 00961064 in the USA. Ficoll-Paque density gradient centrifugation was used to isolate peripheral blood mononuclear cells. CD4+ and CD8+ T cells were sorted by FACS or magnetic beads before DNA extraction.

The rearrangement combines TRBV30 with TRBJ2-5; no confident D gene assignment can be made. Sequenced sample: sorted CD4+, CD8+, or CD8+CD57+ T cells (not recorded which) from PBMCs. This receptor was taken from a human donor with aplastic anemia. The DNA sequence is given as TGTGCCTGCGCTAGGTACCAAGAGACCCAGTACTTC. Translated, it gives CACARYQETQYF.